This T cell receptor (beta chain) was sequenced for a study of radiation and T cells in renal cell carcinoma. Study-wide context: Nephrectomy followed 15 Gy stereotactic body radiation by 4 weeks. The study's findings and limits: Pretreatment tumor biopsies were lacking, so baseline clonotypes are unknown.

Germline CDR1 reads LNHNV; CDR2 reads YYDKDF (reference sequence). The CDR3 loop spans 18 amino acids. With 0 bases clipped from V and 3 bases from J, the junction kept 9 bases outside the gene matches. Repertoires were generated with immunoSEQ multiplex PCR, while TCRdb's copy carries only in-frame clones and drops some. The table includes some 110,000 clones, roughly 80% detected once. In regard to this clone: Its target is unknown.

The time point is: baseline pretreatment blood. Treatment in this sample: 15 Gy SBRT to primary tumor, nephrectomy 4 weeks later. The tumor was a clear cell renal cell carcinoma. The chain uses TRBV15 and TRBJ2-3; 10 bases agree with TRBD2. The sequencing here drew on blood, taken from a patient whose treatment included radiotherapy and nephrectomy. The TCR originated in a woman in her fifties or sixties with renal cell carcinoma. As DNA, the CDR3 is TGTGCCACCAGCAGAGAGTGGCTAGCGGGGGTCCAAACAGATACGCAGTATTTT. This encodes CATSREWLAGVQTDTQYF.